These 13 T cell receptor beta chains originate from one sample sequenced in a study of T cell responses to AZD1222 COVID-19 vaccine. Method: immunoSEQ multiplex PCR; TCRdb's copy keeps in-frame clones and lacks some. The data contain around 160,000 clones, about 90% of them singletons. Sequencing was performed on peripheral blood, taken 28 days after the second AZD1222 dose. The receptors derive from an adult who received the AZD1222 COVID-19 vaccine.

DNA for the CDR3: TGTGCCAGCAGTACACAGGGGGCAAATTCACCCCTCCACTTT. Protein sequence: CASSTQGANSPLHF. The chain links TRBV2 to TRBJ1-6, with 9 nucleotides matching TRBD1. With 5 bases clipped from V and 7 bases from J, the junction kept 3 bases outside the gene matches. Germline lookup yields CDR1 SNHLY and CDR2 FYNNEI. The length of the CDR3 is 14 residues.

The chain is built from TRBV6-5 and TRBJ2-7; no reliable D call. The CDR3 is 13 amino acids. From germline, CDR1 is MNHEY and CDR2 SVGAGI. V gave up 6 bases and J gave up 6 bases, with 15 bases separating them. This CDR3 reads CASRDPTSLEQYF. CDR3 DNA: TGTGCCAGCAGGGACCCCACGTCTCTCGAGCAGTACTTC.

This chain links TRBV9 with TRBJ1-6, with D possibly matching TRBD1 (5 bases). The CDR3 is 13 amino acids. Trimming took off 3 bases at V and 8 bases at J, with 9 bases between the two ends. CDR1 SGDLS and CDR2 YYNGEE come from the germline V gene. This CDR3 reads CASSETGDSPLHF. CDR3 nucleotides: TGTGCCAGCAGCGAAACAGGAGATTCACCCCTCCACTTT.

The chain links TRBV29-1 to TRBJ2-2; D may be TRBD1 (5 bases). Per the germline V gene, CDR1 is SQVTM and CDR2 is ANQGSEA. This CDR3 is built from 13 residues. V shed 6 bases and J shed 0 bases, with 8 bases lying between them. CDR3 DNA: TGCAGCGTGCGGACACCGAACACCGGGGAGCTGTTTTTT. This codes for CSVRTPNTGELFF.

The V call is TRBV27, the J call TRBJ1-4, with D unclear. Trimming removed 6 bases at V and 0 bases at J, with 11 bases between. Germline CDR1 reads MNHEY; CDR2 reads SMNVEV (reference sequence). CDR3 length: 15 residues. CDR3 loop: CASRPGLSTNEKLFF. The CDR3 DNA follows: TGTGCCAGCAGGCCCGGGCTCTCAACTAATGAAAAACTGTTTTTT.

In this sample, this clone turned up a few times. At the DNA level, this CDR3 is encoded by other sequences in the same sample as well. This sequence joins TRBV5-1 and TRBJ2-7; D possibly corresponds to TRBD1 (5 bases). Germline V CDR1 and CDR2: SGHRS, YFSETQ. The CDR3 runs 12 residues. V lost 0 bases to trimming and J lost 6 bases, with 7 bases between them. The CDR3 sequence: CASSLGRGEQYF. In DNA form, the CDR3 reads TGCGCCAGCAGCTTGGGAAGGGGCGAGCAGTACTTC.

The rearrangement joins TRBV29-1 to TRBJ1-1; perhaps TRBD1 as D (5 bases). Trimming removed 3 bases at V and 6 bases at J, with 17 bases between. This CDR3 region has 14 residues. Germline-derived CDR1 and CDR2 are SQVTM and ANQGSEA. DNA for the CDR3: TGCAGCGTTGAGTGGGGACTCCCCGGGGCTGAAGCTTTCTTT. It yields the protein CSVEWGLPGAEAFF.

This clone has just one count. The chain links TRBV27 to TRBJ1-1; D may be TRBD1 (5 bases). There are 14 residues in the CDR3. Per the germline V gene, CDR1 is MNHEY and CDR2 is SMNVEV (reference sequence). V was trimmed by 4 bases and J by 8 bases, leaving 17 bases between them. The CDR3 loop is CASSSRRGTGEAFF. CDR3 nucleotides: TGTGCCAGCAGTTCACGCCGCGGGACCGGCGAAGCTTTCTTT.

The V call is TRBV3-1 (or the pseudogene TRBV3-2), the J call TRBJ2-1, with D possibly being TRBD1 (6 bases). CDR1 and CDR2 from the germline V gene are LGHDT and YNNKEL (reference sequence). The length of the CDR3 is 12 residues. The V and J ends lost 4 bases and 8 bases respectively, with 9 bases between them. The DNA for the CDR3 is TGTGCCAGCAGCCGACAGGTCTATGAGCAGTTCTTC. Protein: CASSRQVYEQFF.

The J gene is TRBJ2-1, the V gene TRBV29-1; TRBD2 matches 10 bases. The V gene end was trimmed by 4 bases and the J gene end by 9 bases; junction bases not matched to a gene: 9. This CDR3 region has 14 residues. Germline assignment: CDR1 SQVTM and CDR2 ANQGSEA. The CDR3 region has the DNA TGCAGCGTTGGAGGGCTAGCGGGGGTGGTTGAGCAGTTCTTC. Protein product: CSVGGLAGVVEQFF.

The genes are TRBV29-1 and TRBJ1-4, with D possibly matching TRBD1 (6 bases). The length of the CDR3 is 14 residues. V was cut by 5 bases and J by 5 bases, with 15 bases left in between. In germline, CDR1 is SQVTM, CDR2 ANQGSEA. Here the CDR3 DNA reads TGCAGCGTTATACCAGGCCAGGGGAATGAAAAACTGTTTTTT. It encodes CSVIPGQGNEKLFF.

The count of this clone is one. This chain joins TRBV18 and TRBJ1-3; TRBD1 matches at 7 bases. Germline trimming cut 5 bases from V and 0 bases from J; bases unmatched to any gene: 16. The CDR3 runs to 19 residues. The V gene's germline CDR1 is KGHSH and CDR2 LQKENI. CDR3 bases: TGTGCCAGCTCAATTAACCGGGACAGACTTTCTTTCTCTGGAAACACCATATATTTT. Translating gives CASSINRDRLSFSGNTIYF.

This clone was found a few times. V gene TRBV7-8 combines with J gene TRBJ1-3; the D gene is possibly TRBD1 (6 bases). The CDR3 length is 14 residues. Between the trimmed V and J ends, which lost 5 bases and 0 bases, there was a span of 8 bases. Germline V gives CDR1 SGHVS, CDR2 FQNEAQ. This CDR3 is CASSEGDSGNTIYF. CDR3 coding DNA: TGTGCCAGCAGCGAGGGGGACTCTGGAAACACCATATATTTT.